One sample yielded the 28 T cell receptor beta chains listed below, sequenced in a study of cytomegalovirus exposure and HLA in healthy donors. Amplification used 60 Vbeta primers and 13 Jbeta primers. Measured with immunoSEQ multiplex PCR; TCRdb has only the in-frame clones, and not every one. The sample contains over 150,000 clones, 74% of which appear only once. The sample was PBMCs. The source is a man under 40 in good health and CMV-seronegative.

CDR3 nucleotide sequence: TGCGCCAGCAGCCAAGAGTTGGCGGGGGTGGACAGGGGAACAGATACGCAGTATTTT. It encodes CASSQELAGVDRGTDTQYF. The chain uses TRBV4-3 and TRBJ2-3; TRBD1 aligns across 9 bases. Germline CDR1 and CDR2: LGHNA and YSLEER. There are 19 residues in the CDR3. After removal of 0 bases from V and 3 bases from J, the junction contained 13 bases not matched to a gene.

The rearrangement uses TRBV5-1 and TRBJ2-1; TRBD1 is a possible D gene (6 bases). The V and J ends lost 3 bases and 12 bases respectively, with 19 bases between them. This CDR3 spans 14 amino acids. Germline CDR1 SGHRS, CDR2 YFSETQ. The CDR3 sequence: CASSSGQSQHLQFF. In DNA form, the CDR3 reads TGCGCCAGCAGCTCCGGACAGTCCCAGCACCTGCAGTTCTTC.

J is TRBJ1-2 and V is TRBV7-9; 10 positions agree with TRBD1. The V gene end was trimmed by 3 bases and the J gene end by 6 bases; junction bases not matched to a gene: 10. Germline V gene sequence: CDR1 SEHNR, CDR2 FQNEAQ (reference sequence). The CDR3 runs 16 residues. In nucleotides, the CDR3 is TGTGCCAGCAGCTTCCCGGACAGGGGGGGAATGGATGGCTACACCTTC. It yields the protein CASSFPDRGGMDGYTF.

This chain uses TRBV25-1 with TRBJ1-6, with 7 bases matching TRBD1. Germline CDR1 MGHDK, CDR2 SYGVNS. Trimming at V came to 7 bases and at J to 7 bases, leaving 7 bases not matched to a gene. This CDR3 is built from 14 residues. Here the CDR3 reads CASTRDSGNSPLHF. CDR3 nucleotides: TGTGCCAGCACAAGGGACAGTGGGAATTCACCCCTCCACTTT.

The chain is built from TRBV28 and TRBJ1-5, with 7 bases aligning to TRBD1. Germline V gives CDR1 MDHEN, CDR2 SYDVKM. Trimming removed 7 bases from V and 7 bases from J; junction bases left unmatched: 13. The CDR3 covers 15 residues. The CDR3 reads CASNFYRDREQPQHF. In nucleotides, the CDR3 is TGTGCCAGCAATTTTTACCGGGACAGAGAGCAGCCCCAGCATTTT. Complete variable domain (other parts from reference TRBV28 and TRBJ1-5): DVKVTQSSRYLVKRTGEKVFLECVQDMDHENMFWYRQDPGLGLRLIYFSYDVKMKEKGDIPEGYSVSREKKERFSLILESASTNQTSMYLCASNFYRDREQPQHFGDGTRLSIL.

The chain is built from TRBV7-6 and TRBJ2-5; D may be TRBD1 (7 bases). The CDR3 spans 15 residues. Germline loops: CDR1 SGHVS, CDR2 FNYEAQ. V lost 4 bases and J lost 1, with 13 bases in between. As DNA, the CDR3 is TGTGCCAGCAGCTGGAGGGACAGCACCCAAGAGACCCAGTACTTC. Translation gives CASSWRDSTQETQYF.

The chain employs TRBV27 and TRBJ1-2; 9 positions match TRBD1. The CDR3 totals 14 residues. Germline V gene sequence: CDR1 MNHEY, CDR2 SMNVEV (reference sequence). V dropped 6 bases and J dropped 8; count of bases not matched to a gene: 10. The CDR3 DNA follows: TGTGCCAGCAGCCGGGACAGGGTGGTGTTCGGCTACACCTTC. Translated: CASSRDRVVFGYTF.

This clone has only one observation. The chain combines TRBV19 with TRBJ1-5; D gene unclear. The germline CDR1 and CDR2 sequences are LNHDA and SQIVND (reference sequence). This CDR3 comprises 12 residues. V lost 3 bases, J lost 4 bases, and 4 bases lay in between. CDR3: CASSILNQPQHF. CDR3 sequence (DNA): TGTGCCAGTAGTATCCTTAATCAGCCCCAGCATTTT.

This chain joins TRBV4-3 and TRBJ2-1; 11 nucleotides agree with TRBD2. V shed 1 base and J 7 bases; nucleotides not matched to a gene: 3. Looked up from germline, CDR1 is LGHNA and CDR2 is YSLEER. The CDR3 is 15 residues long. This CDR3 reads CASSQVAGGQNEQFF. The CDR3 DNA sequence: TGCGCCAGCAGCCAAGTAGCGGGGGGGCAGAATGAGCAGTTCTTC.

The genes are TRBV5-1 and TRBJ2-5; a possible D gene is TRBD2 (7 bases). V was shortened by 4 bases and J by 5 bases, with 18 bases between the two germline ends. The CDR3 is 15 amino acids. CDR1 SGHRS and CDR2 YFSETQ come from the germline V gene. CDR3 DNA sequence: TGCGCCAGCAGCCCGGGGCGGGGGCGCGAGGAGACCCAGTACTTC. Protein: CASSPGRGREETQYF.

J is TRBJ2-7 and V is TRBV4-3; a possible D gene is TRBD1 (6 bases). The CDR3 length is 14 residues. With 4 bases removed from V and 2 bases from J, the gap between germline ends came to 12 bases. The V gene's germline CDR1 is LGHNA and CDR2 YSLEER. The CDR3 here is CASSPVGQPYEQYF. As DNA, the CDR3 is TGCGCCAGCAGCCCAGTTGGACAGCCCTACGAGCAGTACTTC.

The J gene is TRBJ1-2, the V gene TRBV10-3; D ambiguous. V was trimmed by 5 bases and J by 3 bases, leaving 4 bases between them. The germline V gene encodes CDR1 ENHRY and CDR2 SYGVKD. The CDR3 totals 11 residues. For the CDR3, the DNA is TGTGCCATCAGTTCGGACTATGGCTACACCTTC. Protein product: CAISSDYGYTF.

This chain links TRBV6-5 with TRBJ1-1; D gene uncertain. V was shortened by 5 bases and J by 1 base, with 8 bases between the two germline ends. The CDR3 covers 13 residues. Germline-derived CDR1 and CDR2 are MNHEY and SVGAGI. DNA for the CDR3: TGTGCCAGCAGTCCAGGCCCGAACACTGAAGCTTTCTTT. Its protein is CASSPGPNTEAFF.

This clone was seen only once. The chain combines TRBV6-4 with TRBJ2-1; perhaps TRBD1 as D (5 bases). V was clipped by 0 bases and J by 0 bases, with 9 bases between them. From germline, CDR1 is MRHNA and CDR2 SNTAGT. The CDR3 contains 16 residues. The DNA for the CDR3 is TGTGCCAGCAGTGACTCGGCAGGGATCTCCTACAATGAGCAGTTCTTC. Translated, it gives CASSDSAGISYNEQFF.

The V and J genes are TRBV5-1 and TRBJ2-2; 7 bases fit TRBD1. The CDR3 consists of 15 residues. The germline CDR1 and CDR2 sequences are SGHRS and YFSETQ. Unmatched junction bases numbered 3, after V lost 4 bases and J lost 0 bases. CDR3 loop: CASSRDSANTGELFF. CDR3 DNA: TGCGCCAGCAGCCGGGACAGCGCGAACACCGGGGAGCTGTTTTTT.

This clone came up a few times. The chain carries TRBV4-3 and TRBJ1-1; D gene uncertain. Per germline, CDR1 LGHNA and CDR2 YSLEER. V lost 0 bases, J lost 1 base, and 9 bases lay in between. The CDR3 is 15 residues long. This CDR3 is CASSQDPVPNTEAFF. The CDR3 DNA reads TGCGCCAGCAGCCAAGATCCGGTGCCGAACACTGAAGCTTTCTTT.

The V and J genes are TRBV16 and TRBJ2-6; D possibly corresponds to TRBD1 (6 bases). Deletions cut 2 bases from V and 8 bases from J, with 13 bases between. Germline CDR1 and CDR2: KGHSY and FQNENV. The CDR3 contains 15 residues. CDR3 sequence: CASSQVQGRTNVLTF. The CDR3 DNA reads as TGTGCCAGCAGCCAAGTACAGGGTAGGACCAACGTCCTGACTTTC.

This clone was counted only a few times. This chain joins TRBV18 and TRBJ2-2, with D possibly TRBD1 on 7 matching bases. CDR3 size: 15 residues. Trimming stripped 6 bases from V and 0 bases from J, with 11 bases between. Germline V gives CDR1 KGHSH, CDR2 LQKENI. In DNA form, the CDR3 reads TGTGCCAGCTCGGGGGGACAGCCGAACACCGGGGAGCTGTTTTTT. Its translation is CASSGGQPNTGELFF.

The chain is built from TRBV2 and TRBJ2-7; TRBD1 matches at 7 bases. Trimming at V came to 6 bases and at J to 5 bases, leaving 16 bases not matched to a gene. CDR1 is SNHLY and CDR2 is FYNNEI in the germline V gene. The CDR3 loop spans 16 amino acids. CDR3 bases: TGTGCCAGCAGCGCAATTGGACAGGTGGGGTATAACGAGCAGTACTTC. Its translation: CASSAIGQVGYNEQYF. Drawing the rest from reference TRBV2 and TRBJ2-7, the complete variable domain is EPEVTQTPSHQVTQMGQEVILRCVPISNHLYFYWYRQILGQKVEFLVSFYNNEISEKSEIFDDQFSVERPDGSNFTLKIRSTKLEDSAMYFCASSAIGQVGYNEQYFGPGTRLTVT.

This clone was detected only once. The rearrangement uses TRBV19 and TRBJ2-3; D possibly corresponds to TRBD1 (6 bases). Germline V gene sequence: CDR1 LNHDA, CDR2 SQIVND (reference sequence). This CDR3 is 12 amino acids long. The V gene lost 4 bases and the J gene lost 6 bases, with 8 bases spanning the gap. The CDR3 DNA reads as TGTGCCAGTAGTACCGGACAGGATACGCAGTATTTT. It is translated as CASSTGQDTQYF.

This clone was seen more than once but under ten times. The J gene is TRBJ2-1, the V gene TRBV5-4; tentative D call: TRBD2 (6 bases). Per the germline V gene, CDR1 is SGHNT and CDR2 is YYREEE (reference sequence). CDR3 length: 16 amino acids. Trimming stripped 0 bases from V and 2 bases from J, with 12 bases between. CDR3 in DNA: TGTGCCAGCAGCTTGGTAGGGACTGGGGCCTACAATGAGCAGTTCTTC. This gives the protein CASSLVGTGAYNEQFF.

The CDR3, as DNA: TGTGCCAGCTTAAGGGGTCGCGACGACGAGCAGTACTTC. Protein product: CASLRGRDDEQYF. V and J are TRBV6-1 and TRBJ2-7, with a possible D match to TRBD1 (5 bases). V lost 8 bases, J lost 5 bases, and 16 bases lay in between. Germline V gives CDR1 MNHNS, CDR2 SASEGT. This CDR3 has 13 amino acids.

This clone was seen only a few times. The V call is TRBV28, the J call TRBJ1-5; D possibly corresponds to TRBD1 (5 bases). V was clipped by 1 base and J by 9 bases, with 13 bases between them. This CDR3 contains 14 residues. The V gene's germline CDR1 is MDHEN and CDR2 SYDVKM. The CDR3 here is CASSLFGAGGPQHF. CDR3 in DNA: TGTGCCAGCAGTTTATTTGGGGCGGGGGGGCCCCAGCATTTT.

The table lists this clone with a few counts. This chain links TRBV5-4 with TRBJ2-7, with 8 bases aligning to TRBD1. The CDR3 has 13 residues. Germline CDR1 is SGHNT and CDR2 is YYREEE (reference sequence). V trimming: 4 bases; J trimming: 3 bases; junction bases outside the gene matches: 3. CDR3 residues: CASSRTGYYEQYF. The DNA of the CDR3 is TGTGCCAGCAGCCGGACAGGGTACTACGAGCAGTACTTC.

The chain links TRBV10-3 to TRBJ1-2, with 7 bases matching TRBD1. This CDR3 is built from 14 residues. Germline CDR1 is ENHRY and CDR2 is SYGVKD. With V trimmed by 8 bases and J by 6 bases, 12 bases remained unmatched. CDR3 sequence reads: CAIGDRDPRDGYTF. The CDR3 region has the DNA TGTGCCATCGGGGACAGAGATCCGCGGGATGGCTACACCTTC.

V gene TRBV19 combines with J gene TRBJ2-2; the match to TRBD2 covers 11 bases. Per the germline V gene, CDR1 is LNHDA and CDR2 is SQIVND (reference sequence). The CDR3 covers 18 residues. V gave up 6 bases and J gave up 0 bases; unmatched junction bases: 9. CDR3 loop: CASSLGSSGGPNTGELFF. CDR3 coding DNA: TGTGCCAGTAGCCTCGGGTCTAGCGGGGGGCCGAACACCGGGGAGCTGTTTTTT.

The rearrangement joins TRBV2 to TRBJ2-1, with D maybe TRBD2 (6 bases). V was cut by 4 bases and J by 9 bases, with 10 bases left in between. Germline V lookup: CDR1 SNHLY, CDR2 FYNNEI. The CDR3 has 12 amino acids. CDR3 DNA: TGTGCCAGCAGTGTGATAGCGGCTGAGCAGTTCTTC. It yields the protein CASSVIAAEQFF.

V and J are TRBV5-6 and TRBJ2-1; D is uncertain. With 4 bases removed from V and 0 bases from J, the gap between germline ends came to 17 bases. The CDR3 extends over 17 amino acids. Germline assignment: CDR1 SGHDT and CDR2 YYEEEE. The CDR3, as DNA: TGTGCCAGCAGCAACTCTTCACTATATTACTCCTACAATGAGCAGTTCTTC. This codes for CASSNSSLYYSYNEQFF.